The 26 T cell receptor beta chains below come from one sample, sequenced in a study of T cell clones after liver transplantation. Generated by immunoSEQ multiplex PCR, the TCRdb table keeps only in-frame clones and is missing some. Here the sample spans about 19,000 clones, 80% to 90% being singletons. This material consisted of CD8+ T cells from blood, taken before liver transplant. The source is a human donor who received a liver transplant.

This clone has a handful of counts. The chain joins TRBV11-3 to TRBJ2-7; 7 positions match TRBD2. There are 13 residues in the CDR3. The J segment lost 9 bases and the V segment lost 4 bases, leaving 9 bases of the junction unmatched. CDR1 is SGHNT and CDR2 is YENEEA in the germline V gene. In DNA, the CDR3 is TGTGCCAGCAGCTCCGGGGGGTCCGCGGCGCAGTACTTC. Its protein product is CASSSGGSAAQYF.

The rearrangement joins TRBV7-9 to TRBJ1-5; no firm D call. This CDR3 contains 16 residues. V lost 1 base and J lost 4, with 14 bases in between. Germline V gene sequence: CDR1 SEHNR, CDR2 FQNEAQ (reference sequence). The CDR3 reads CASSLVLGEGNQPQHF. DNA of the CDR3: TGTGCCAGCAGCTTAGTTCTAGGAGAAGGGAATCAGCCCCAGCATTTT.

This chain uses TRBV5-4 with TRBJ2-7; D is tentatively TRBD1 or TRBD2 (7 bases each). V was shortened by 4 bases and J by 2 bases, with 16 bases between the two germline ends. CDR1 SGHNT and CDR2 YYREEE come from the germline V gene (reference sequence). CDR3 length: 15 residues. Here the CDR3 reads CASSGLTGRAYEQYF. In DNA form, the CDR3 reads TGTGCCAGCAGCGGGTTGACAGGGAGGGCCTACGAGCAGTACTTC.

As DNA, the CDR3 is TGTGCCAGCAGTTTAAACGTCCTAGCGGCTTCCTACGAGCAGTACTTC. Translating it yields CASSLNVLAASYEQYF. The chain employs TRBV27 and TRBJ2-7; 7 nucleotides line up with TRBD2. The germline V gene has CDR1 MNHEY and CDR2 SMNVEV (reference sequence). The CDR3 length is 16 residues. The ends lost 2 bases at V and 1 base at J; junction bases unmatched: 8.

The CDR3 is CSVEKRGWRQGVGTEAFF. The CDR3 DNA is TGCAGCGTTGAAAAAAGGGGTTGGCGACAGGGGGTTGGGACTGAAGCTTTCTTT. V gene TRBV29-1 combines with J gene TRBJ1-1; 9 bases fit TRBD1. With 2 bases clipped from V and 5 bases from J, the junction kept 18 bases outside the gene matches. The CDR3 is 18 amino acids. Germline loops: CDR1 SQVTM, CDR2 ANQGSEA.

The genes are TRBV2 and TRBJ2-3; TRBD2 aligns across 9 bases. This CDR3 is built from 16 residues. V lost 1 base, J lost 1 base, and 3 bases stayed unmatched. Looked up from germline, CDR1 is SNHLY and CDR2 is FYNNEI. CDR3 sequence: CASSEVAGGGTDTQYF. CDR3 DNA: TGTGCCAGCAGTGAAGTGGCGGGAGGGGGCACAGATACGCAGTATTTT.

The chain joins TRBV2 to TRBJ2-7, with a weak D call TRBD1 (5 bases). Germline V gene data show CDR1 as SNHLY and CDR2 as FYNNEI. CDR3 length: 15 amino acids. The ends were cut back, 1 base at V and 3 bases at J, with 13 bases in the middle. CDR3 in DNA: TGTGCCAGCAGTGAAGTAAGGGGTGGACGCTACGAGCAGTACTTC. It encodes CASSEVRGGRYEQYF.

This clone was seen a single time. V gene TRBV10-1 combines with J gene TRBJ1-1; no clear D gene. Germline CDR1 WNHNN, CDR2 SYGVQD (reference sequence). V shed 3 bases and J shed 3 bases, with 8 bases lying between them. The CDR3 covers 13 residues. The CDR3 sequence is CASSDPGHTEAFF. DNA for the CDR3: TGCGCCAGCAGTGACCCCGGACACACTGAAGCTTTCTTT.

CDR3 protein: CASSLVEMNTEAFF. CDR3 coding DNA: TGTGCCAGCAGCTTAGTGGAGATGAACACTGAAGCTTTCTTT. The chain joins TRBV13 to TRBJ1-1; no clear D gene. This CDR3 has 14 residues. The V end lost 1 base, the J end lost 0 bases, and 6 bases lay between the germline ends. Germline values: CDR1 PRHDT, CDR2 FYEKMQ (reference sequence).

This rearrangement joins TRBV28 to TRBJ1-2, with D perhaps matching TRBD1 (5 bases). The CDR3 is 12 residues long. Per the germline V gene, CDR1 is MDHEN and CDR2 is SYDVKM. V dropped 7 bases and J dropped 8 bases, with 14 bases sitting between them. The CDR3 nucleotides are TGTGCCAGCAAGCGGGGACGGGAAGGCTACACCTTC. Its protein is CASKRGREGYTF.

This clone was counted a single time. CDR3 sequence: CASNEGAGGYTF. The CDR3 bases are TGTGCCAGTAATGAAGGGGCGGGCGGCTACACCTTC. The J gene is TRBJ1-2, the V gene TRBV19; D is possibly TRBD1 (5 bases). From germline, CDR1 is LNHDA and CDR2 SQIVND (reference sequence). V lost 7 bases and J lost 8, with 14 bases in between. The CDR3 is 12 amino acids.

Only one count was recorded for this clone. The chain carries TRBV27 and TRBJ2-2; D uncertain. The CDR3 sequence is 14 residues long. Trimming cost V 0 bases and J 7 bases, with 9 bases left between them. Germline V gives CDR1 MNHEY, CDR2 SMNVEV (reference sequence). This CDR3 is CASSLSSRYGELFF. Written as DNA, the CDR3 is TGTGCCAGCAGTTTATCCTCTAGGTACGGGGAGCTGTTTTTT.

V usage is TRBV7-6 and J usage is TRBJ1-1; 7 bases match TRBD1. Germline lookup yields CDR1 SGHVS and CDR2 FNYEAQ. Trimming removed 8 bases from V and 4 bases from J; junction bases left unmatched: 7. This CDR3 is 13 amino acids long. The CDR3 coding sequence is TGTGCCAGCGGACTCCAGGGGGGCACTGAAGCTTTCTTT. Translating it yields CASGLQGGTEAFF.

The chain combines TRBV27 with TRBJ2-3; D is unresolved. CDR3 length equals 16 residues. Deletions cut 0 bases from V and 2 bases from J, with 12 bases between. Germline V gene lookup returns CDR1 MNHEY and CDR2 SMNVEV (reference sequence). CDR3 loop: CASSLSVQLNTDTQYF. Written as DNA, the CDR3 is TGTGCCAGCAGTTTATCGGTCCAACTAAACACAGATACGCAGTATTTT.

By its share, this clone is medium-sized. This chain joins TRBV27 and TRBJ2-2, with TRBD2 identical over 9 bases. The CDR3 is made up of 14 amino acids. V trimming: 6 bases; J trimming: 7 bases; junction bases outside the gene matches: 6. Germline assignment: CDR1 MNHEY and CDR2 SMNVEV (reference sequence). CDR3 sequence: CASRISGSVGELFF. The CDR3 coding sequence is TGTGCCAGCAGGATTAGCGGGAGTGTCGGGGAGCTGTTTTTT.

The chain recombines TRBV5-1 with TRBJ2-7; TRBD1 matches at 7 bases. Unmatched junction bases numbered 13, after V lost 6 bases and J lost 4 bases. There are 15 residues in the CDR3. Germline CDR1 SGHRS, CDR2 YFSETQ. The CDR3 sequence is CASKPSTGMSYEQYF. DNA for the CDR3: TGCGCCAGCAAACCCTCGACAGGGATGAGTTACGAGCAGTACTTC.

The V and J genes are TRBV12-5 and TRBJ1-1; TRBD1 aligns across 7 bases. Germline lookup yields CDR1 LGHNT and CDR2 FRNRAP. Trimming removed 9 bases from V and 2 bases from J; junction bases left unmatched: 3. CDR3 length equals 12 residues. As DNA, the CDR3 is TGTGCTAGCCGACAGGGTAACACTGAAGCTTTCTTT. Amino acids: CASRQGNTEAFF.

The V call is TRBV4-1, the J call TRBJ1-4; 7 nucleotides align to TRBD1. The V gene end was trimmed by 0 bases and the J gene end by 0 bases; junction bases not matched to a gene: 7. CDR3 size: 18 residues. Germline V gene data show CDR1 as MGHRA and CDR2 as YSYEKL. CDR3 nucleotide sequence: TGCGCCAGCAGCCAAGATCGTGACAGGGCTACAACTAATGAAAAACTGTTTTTT. Its translation: CASSQDRDRATTNEKLFF.

The chain recombines TRBV15 with TRBJ1-1; TRBD1 aligns across 7 bases. Germline-derived CDR1 and CDR2 are LNHNV and YYDKDF (reference sequence). The CDR3 totals 12 residues. V trimming: 6 bases; J trimming: 4 bases; junction bases outside the gene matches: 2. The CDR3 bases are TGTGCCACCAGTCCAGGGGGCACTGAAGCTTTCTTT. Translation gives CATSPGGTEAFF.

The chain employs TRBV4-1 and TRBJ2-1; D might be TRBD2 (5 bases). The V end was cut by 3 bases, the J end by 2 bases, with 14 bases between. The CDR3 consists of 16 residues. The V gene's germline CDR1 is MGHRA and CDR2 YSYEKL. The CDR3 DNA is TGCGCCAGCAGCCAGGTCCGGGTGAGGGCCTACAATGAGCAGTTCTTC. Translated, it gives CASSQVRVRAYNEQFF.

The chain has TRBV9 and TRBJ2-1; no clear D gene. Trimming took 4 bases from V and 3 from J, leaving 14 bases between them. This CDR3 region has 15 residues. Germline values: CDR1 SGDLS, CDR2 YYNGEE. The CDR3 protein is CASSPWAHHYNEQFF. As DNA, the CDR3 is TGTGCCAGCAGCCCCTGGGCCCACCACTACAATGAGCAGTTCTTC.

The J gene is TRBJ2-1, the V gene TRBV27; possibly TRBD1 for D (6 bases). Looked up from germline, CDR1 is MNHEY and CDR2 is SMNVEV (reference sequence). This CDR3 comprises 14 residues. Trimming removed 4 bases from V and 9 bases from J, with 16 bases in between. The CDR3 is CASSSMDSYTEQFF. For the CDR3, the DNA is TGTGCCAGCAGTTCCATGGACAGCTATACTGAGCAGTTCTTC.

The chain combines TRBV2 with TRBJ2-7; no clear D gene. Germline lookup yields CDR1 SNHLY and CDR2 FYNNEI. CDR3 length: 13 amino acids. V gave up 1 base and J gave up 3 bases, with 7 bases separating them. CDR3 protein: CASSEGGRYEQYF. DNA of the CDR3: TGTGCCAGCAGTGAAGGCGGACGCTACGAGCAGTACTTC.

This chain connects TRBV9 to TRBJ2-1; weak D call: TRBD1 (6 bases). CDR1 and CDR2 (germline): SGDLS, YYNGEE. V gave up 7 bases and J gave up 4 bases, with 12 bases separating them. This CDR3 contains 13 residues. CDR3 sequence (DNA): TGTGCCAGCGACTCAGGACAGTACAATGAGCAGTTCTTC. This sequence encodes CASDSGQYNEQFF.

This clone was recorded only once. The chain employs TRBV11-2 and TRBJ2-7; D is unclear. CDR1 is SGHAT, CDR2 FQNNGV, per germline. With 8 bases removed from V and 3 bases from J, the gap between germline ends came to 17 bases. The CDR3 is 14 amino acids. The CDR3 nucleotides read TGTGCCAGCGGGTTCTCCGGCCAAGTCTACGAGCAGTACTTC. It is translated as CASGFSGQVYEQYF.

This chain joins TRBV28 and TRBJ2-5; no reliable D call. V was clipped by 4 bases and J by 1 base, with 13 bases between them. Per germline, CDR1 MDHEN and CDR2 SYDVKM. This CDR3 contains 15 residues. CDR3 in DNA: TGTGCCAGCAGTTCCCCCTCCCGGTTCCAAGAGACCCAGTACTTC. Translated, it gives CASSSPSRFQETQYF.